The 9 T cell receptor beta chains below were found in one sample sequenced in a study of T cell repertoires in ileal Crohn's disease. The method was immunoSEQ multiplex PCR; TCRdb's version includes in-frame clones alone and lacks a portion of them. The sample includes about 8,000 clones, 65% to 90% of them seen just once. Time point here: inflamed ileum from the surgical specimen. Sequenced input: ileal tissue. The origin of the receptors is an adult with Crohn's disease.

This chain links TRBV7-2 with TRBJ1-3, with unresolved D. Deletions cut 4 bases from V and 0 bases from J, with 10 bases between. Germline V gene data show CDR1 as SGHTA and CDR2 as FQGNSA. The CDR3 length is 15 residues. The CDR3 reads CASSSDYFSGNTIYF. The CDR3, as DNA: TGTGCCAGCAGCTCGGACTATTTCTCTGGAAACACCATATATTTT.

With regard to this clone: Germline is not matched at one junction end, which may reflect a read error. This same CDR3 is encoded by further DNA sequences in the sample. The chain couples TRBV5-4 to TRBJ1-1, with TRBD1 matching over 10 bases. Germline CDR1 and CDR2: SGHNT and YYREEE (reference sequence). The CDR3 is 15 amino acids. The CDR3 region is CASSTPGQGNTEAFF. Here the CDR3 DNA reads TGTGCCAGCAGCACACCGGGACAGGGGAACACTGAAGCCTTCTTT.

J is TRBJ2-5 and V is TRBV4-1; D remains unclear. Looked up from germline, CDR1 is MGHRA and CDR2 is YSYEKL. V lost 2 bases and J 10 bases, leaving 14 bases between the germline ends. The CDR3 length is 13 residues. The CDR3 loop reads CASSQSVQMGQYF. The CDR3 DNA reads as TGCGCCAGCAGCCAATCCGTCCAAATGGGCCAGTACTTC.

The chain combines TRBV18 with TRBJ2-3, with 10 bases matching TRBD1. The CDR3 extends over 17 amino acids. The ends lost 2 bases at V and 0 bases at J; junction bases unmatched: 5. Germline CDR1 KGHSH, CDR2 LQKENI. The CDR3 region is CASSPISGQGSTDTQYF. CDR3 nucleotide sequence: TGTGCCAGCTCACCAATTTCGGGACAGGGGAGCACAGATACGCAGTATTTT.

V and J are TRBV9 and TRBJ2-7; D gene ambiguous. Germline lookup yields CDR1 SGDLS and CDR2 YYNGEE. This CDR3 region has 15 residues. The ends were cut back, 0 bases at V and 5 bases at J, with 15 bases in the middle. DNA for the CDR3: TGTGCCAGCAGCGTAGCTATGGGCACTTACGACGAGCAGTACTTC. Encoded protein: CASSVAMGTYDEQYF. The full variable domain, with the rest looked up from reference TRBV9 and TRBJ2-7, is DSGVTQTPKHLITATGQRVTLRCSPRSGDLSVYWYQQSLDQGLQFLIQYYNGEERAKGNILERFSAQQFPDLHSELNLSSLELGDSALYFCASSVAMGTYDEQYFGPGTRLTVT.

V usage is TRBV5-1 and J usage is TRBJ2-1; the D is unclear. CDR3 length equals 15 residues. CDR1 is SGHRS, CDR2 YFSETQ, per germline. V gave up 1 base and J gave up 2 bases, with 10 bases separating them. DNA for the CDR3: TGCGCCAGCAGCTTGTCCCTCCAGGCCTACAATGAGCAGTTCTTC. Translating gives CASSLSLQAYNEQFF. The entire variable domain, with the rest obtained from reference TRBV5-1 and TRBJ2-1, is as follows: KAGVTQTPRYLIKTRGQQVTLSCSPISGHRSVSWYQQTPGQGLQFLFEYFSETQRNKGNFPGRFSGRQFSNSRSEMNVSTLELGDSALYLCASSLSLQAYNEQFFGPGTRLTVL.

The chain is built from TRBV19 and TRBJ1-4; D not resolved. This CDR3 has 13 residues. The V gene lost 5 bases and the J gene lost 5 bases, with 9 bases spanning the gap. Germline V lookup: CDR1 LNHDA, CDR2 SQIVND (reference sequence). The CDR3 loop is CASSEAMNEKLFF. DNA of the CDR3: TGTGCCAGTAGTGAGGCAATGAATGAAAAACTGTTTTTT.

The V and J genes are TRBV6-1 and TRBJ1-5; no reliable D call. V was pared by 5 bases and J by 0 bases, with 11 bases between. The CDR3 extends over 15 amino acids. Germline V gives CDR1 MNHNS, CDR2 SASEGT. Here the CDR3 DNA reads TGTGCCAGCAGTCGCCAGATAAGTAGCAATCAGCCCCAGCATTTT. It codes for CASSRQISSNQPQHF.

The chain employs TRBV6-1 and TRBJ2-2; no reliable D call. In germline, CDR1 is MNHNS, CDR2 SASEGT. This CDR3 is 14 amino acids long. Trimming stripped 5 bases from V and 1 base from J, with 8 bases between. Written as DNA, the CDR3 is TGTGCCAGCAGTATACAGTTGAACACCGGGGAGCTGTTTTTT. It encodes CASSIQLNTGELFF.